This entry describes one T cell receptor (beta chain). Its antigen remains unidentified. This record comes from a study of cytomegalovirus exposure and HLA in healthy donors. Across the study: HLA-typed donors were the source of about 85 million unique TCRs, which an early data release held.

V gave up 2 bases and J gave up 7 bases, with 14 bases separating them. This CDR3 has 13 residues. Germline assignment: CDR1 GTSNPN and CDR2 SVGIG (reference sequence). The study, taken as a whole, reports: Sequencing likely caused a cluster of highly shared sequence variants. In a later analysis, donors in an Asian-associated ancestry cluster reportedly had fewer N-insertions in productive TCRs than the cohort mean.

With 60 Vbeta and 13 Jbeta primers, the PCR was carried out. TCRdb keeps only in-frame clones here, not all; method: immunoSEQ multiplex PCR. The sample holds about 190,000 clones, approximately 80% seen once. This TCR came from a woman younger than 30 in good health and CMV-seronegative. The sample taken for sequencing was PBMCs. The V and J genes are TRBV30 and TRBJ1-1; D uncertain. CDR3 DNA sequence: TGTGCCTGGAGTCCCATGTCGGGAGTTGAAGCTTTCTTT. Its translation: CAWSPMSGVEAFF.